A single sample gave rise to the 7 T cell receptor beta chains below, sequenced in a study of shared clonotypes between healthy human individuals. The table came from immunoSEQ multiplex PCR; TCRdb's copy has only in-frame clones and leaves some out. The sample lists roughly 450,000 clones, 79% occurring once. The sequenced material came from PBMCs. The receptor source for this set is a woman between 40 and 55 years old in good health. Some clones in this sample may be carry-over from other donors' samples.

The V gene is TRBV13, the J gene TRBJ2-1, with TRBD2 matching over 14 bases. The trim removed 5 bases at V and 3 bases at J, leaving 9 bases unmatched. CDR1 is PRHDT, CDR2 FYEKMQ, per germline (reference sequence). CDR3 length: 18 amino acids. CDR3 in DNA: TGTGCCAGCAGCGACGGACTAGCGGGAGGCCAGGGCTACAATGAGCAGTTCTTC. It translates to CASSDGLAGGQGYNEQFF.

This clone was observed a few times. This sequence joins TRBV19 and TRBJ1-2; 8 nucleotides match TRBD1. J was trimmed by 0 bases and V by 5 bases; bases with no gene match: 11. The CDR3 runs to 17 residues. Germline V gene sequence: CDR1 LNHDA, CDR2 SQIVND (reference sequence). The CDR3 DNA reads TGTGCCAGTAGTTCGCCGGGACAGGAGCACCCTAACTATGGCTACACCTTC. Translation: CASSSPGQEHPNYGYTF.

The CDR3 reads CASSIGPLGDTEAFF. In nucleotides, the CDR3 is TGTGCCAGTAGTATAGGACCCCTGGGGGACACTGAAGCTTTCTTT. The chain uses TRBV19 and TRBJ1-1; D might be TRBD1 (5 bases). CDR1 and CDR2 (germline): LNHDA, SQIVND (reference sequence). Trimming took 1 base from V and 3 from J, leaving 12 bases between them. The CDR3 extends over 15 amino acids.

CDR3 amino acids: CASSSSDTQYF. CDR3 DNA sequence: TGTGCCAGCAGCTCATCAGATACGCAGTATTTT. The chain combines TRBV7-2 with TRBJ2-3; D not certain. Germline CDR1 SGHTA, CDR2 FQGNSA. The CDR3 totals 11 residues. Trimming stripped 4 bases from V and 4 bases from J, with 3 bases between.

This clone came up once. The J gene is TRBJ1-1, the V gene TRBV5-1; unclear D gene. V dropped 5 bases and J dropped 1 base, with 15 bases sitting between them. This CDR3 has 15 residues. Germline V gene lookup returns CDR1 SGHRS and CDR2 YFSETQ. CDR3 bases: TGCGCCAGCAGAGTTGGAGGAGTCGGGAACACTGAAGCTTTCTTT. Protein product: CASRVGGVGNTEAFF. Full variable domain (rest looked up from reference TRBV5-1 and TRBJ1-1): KAGVTQTPRYLIKTRGQQVTLSCSPISGHRSVSWYQQTPGQGLQFLFEYFSETQRNKGNFPGRFSGRQFSNSRSEMNVSTLELGDSALYLCASRVGGVGNTEAFFGQGTRLTVV.

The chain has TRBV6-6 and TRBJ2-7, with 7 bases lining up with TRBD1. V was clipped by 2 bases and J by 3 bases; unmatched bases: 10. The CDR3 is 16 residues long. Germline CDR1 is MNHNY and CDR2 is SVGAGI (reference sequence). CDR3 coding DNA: TGTGCCAGCAGTTACCCGGAGCGGACAGGAAGCTACGAGCAGTACTTC. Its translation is CASSYPERTGSYEQYF.

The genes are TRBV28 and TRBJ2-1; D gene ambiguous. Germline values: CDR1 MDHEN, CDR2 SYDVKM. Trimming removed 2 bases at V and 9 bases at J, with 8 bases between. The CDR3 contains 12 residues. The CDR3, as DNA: TGTGCCAGCAGTTTAGCTCGCGGTGAGCAGTTCTTC. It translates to CASSLARGEQFF.